The clone carrying this T cell receptor (beta chain) has a count of ten or more. This entry comes from a study of T cells in Graves' hyperthyroidism and ophthalmopathy. Per the germline V gene, CDR1 is GTSNPN and CDR2 is SVGIG (reference sequence). This CDR3 has 14 residues. With 1 base removed from V and 3 bases from J, the gap between germline ends came to 10 bases. The CDR3 regions of TCR beta were amplified from RNA transcripts. A first-round RT-PCR of the TCR CDR3 used the HTBI primer set. TCRdb recomputed calls from the multiplex PCR reads with MiXCR, one row per CDR3 protein. There are approximately 400,000 distinct CDR3 sequences in the sample; less than 15% occur only once, and around 20% lies in the top ten.

The chain combines TRBV30 with TRBJ1-3, with D unclear. The sequence was collected from a man aged 25-45 years with Graves' hyperthyroidism that later progressed to Graves' ophthalmopathy. Sequencing input: blood. The CDR3 coding sequence is TGTGCCTGGAGTGGTCCTGTGAGTGGAAACACCATATATTTT. Amino acid sequence: CAWSGPVSGNTIYF.